This T cell receptor beta chain appears in the sequencing data of a study of early T cells in non-severe SARS-CoV-2 infection. The wider study: Chains were not paired, and sequencing was done on bulk RNA from unsorted whole blood.

Points on this clonotype: Its antigen is not known.

Trimming removed 5 bases from V and 0 bases from J, with 9 bases in between. CDR3 length equals 14 residues. CDR1 is ENHRY, CDR2 SYGVKD, per germline. Study findings and constraints: Anti-spike CD8 specificities were favored by VDJdb matching, whose results missed private and CD4 specificities.

In the library, individual cDNA molecules carried attached unique molecular identifiers. One entry per CDR3 protein results from TCRdb running MiXCR on the 5' RACE reads. The table lists about 43,000 distinct CDR3 sequences, 11% of them singletons, with about 9.9% in the top ten. This TCR derives from an adult who was a healthcare worker with PCR-confirmed SARS-CoV-2 infection or an uninfected control (not recorded which). V gene TRBV10-3 combines with J gene TRBJ2-3, with no clear D. The sequencing sample was made of whole blood. This CDR3 is CAISSLGSTDTQYF. CDR3 coding DNA: TGTGCCATCAGTAGTTTAGGTAGCACAGATACGCAGTATTTT.